This is a list of T cell receptor beta chains from one sample in a study of T cell changes during pregnancy in multiple sclerosis. Generated by immunoSEQ multiplex PCR, the TCRdb table keeps only in-frame clones and is missing some. The repertoire holds about 59,000 clones, around 94% seen once, with less than 3% in the top ten. This specimen was CD8+ T cells from peripheral blood mononuclear cells, taken after pregnancy. The receptors come from a female donor with multiple sclerosis, enrolled in a pregnancy study. CDR3s include the opening cysteine and the closing phenylalanine or tryptophan. A D gene is named only where the DNA matches it firmly. Size is omitted from some rows. Given values are once, few, many or a class for expanded clones.

d_call,clone_size,v_call,j_call,cdr3_aa,cdr3_nt
TRBD1,NA,TRBV7-6,TRBJ2-5,CASSLGDSTLQETQYF,TGTGCCAGCAGCTTAGGGGACAGTACTTTACAAGAGACCCAGTACTTC
TRBD2,NA,TRBV9,TRBJ2-1,CASSAYERTSTYNEQFF,TGTGCCAGCAGCGCCTACGAAAGGACTAGCACCTACAATGAGCAGTTCTTC
NA,NA,TRBV2,TRBJ2-7,CASLVRDNSYEQYF,TGTGCCAGCCTGGTCCGGGACAACTCCTACGAGCAGTACTTC
TRBD1,NA,TRBV2,TRBJ1-1,CASSGLDRAEAFF,TGTGCCAGCAGTGGACTTGACAGGGCTGAAGCTTTCTTT
TRBD1,once,TRBV15,TRBJ2-2,CATSGGGQGRTGELFF,TGTGCCACCAGCGGAGGGGGACAGGGAAGGACCGGGGAGCTGTTTTTT
NA,NA,TRBV5-4,TRBJ1-1,CASNPRGNTEAFF,TGTGCCAGCAATCCGCGTGGTAACACTGAAGCTTTCTTT
TRBD2,NA,TRBV28,TRBJ2-3,CASSPRTSGRLTDTQYF,TGTGCCAGCAGTCCGCGGACTAGCGGGAGATTGACAGATACGCAGTATTTT
TRBD2,NA,TRBV4-2,TRBJ2-4,CASSQGNSGFESIQYF,TGTGCCAGCAGCCAAGGGAATAGCGGGTTCGAAAGCATTCAGTACTTC
NA,NA,TRBV30,TRBJ2-1,CACLFEAGDGYEQFF,TGTGCCTGCCTCTTCGAAGCGGGTGACGGGTATGAGCAGTTCTTC
TRBD2,NA,TRBV28,TRBJ2-7,CASRGLAGAIYEQYF,TGTGCCAGCAGGGGACTAGCGGGAGCTATCTACGAGCAGTACTTC
NA,NA,TRBV28,TRBJ1-1,CASSSGGLMNTEAFF,TGTGCCAGCAGTTCCGGGGGACTGATGAACACTGAAGCTTTCTTT
TRBD2,NA,TRBV28,TRBJ2-2,CASSPGLARNTGELFF,TGTGCCAGCAGTCCCGGACTAGCCCGAAACACCGGGGAGCTGTTTTTT
NA,NA,TRBV30,TRBJ2-3,CARDSGRTDTQYF,TGTGCCCGGGATAGCGGCCGCACAGATACGCAGTATTTT
TRBD1,NA,TRBV15,TRBJ1-1,CATSRESDRGDTEAFF,TGTGCCACCAGCAGAGAGTCCGACAGGGGCGACACTGAAGCTTTCTTT
TRBD1,NA,TRBV28,TRBJ2-7,CASSATGGVYEQYF,TGTGCCAGCAGTGCTACAGGGGGAGTGTACGAGCAGTACTTC
TRBD1,NA,TRBV14,TRBJ1-2,CASRSLETGSNGYTF,TGTGCCAGCAGATCTCTCGAGACAGGGAGTAATGGCTACACCTTC
TRBD1,few,TRBV5-1,TRBJ1-1,CASSLDRGITEAFF,TGCGCCAGCAGCTTGGACAGGGGAATCACTGAAGCTTTCTTT
NA,NA,TRBV4-2,TRBJ2-3,CASSQGGRDTQYF,TGTGCCAGCAGCCAAGGAGGGAGAGATACGCAGTATTTT
NA,once,TRBV5-6,TRBJ1-5,CASSRAAGGSQPQHF,TGTGCCAGCAGCCGCGCGGCTGGTGGCAGTCAGCCCCAGCATTTT
TRBD1,NA,TRBV6-4,TRBJ2-6,CASSSTGSVGANVLTF,TGTGCCAGCAGTTCGACAGGGTCCGTTGGGGCCAACGTCCTGACTTTC
TRBD2,once,TRBV19,TRBJ2-3,CASSGTSGSYSTDTQYF,TGTGCCAGTAGTGGGACTAGCGGGTCCTATAGCACAGATACGCAGTATTTT
NA,NA,TRBV6-5,TRBJ2-2,CASSYSRRANTGELFF,TGTGCCAGCAGTTACTCCAGGCGGGCGAACACCGGGGAGCTGTTTTTT
TRBD2,once,TRBV7-2,TRBJ2-3,CASSLTSGRADTQYF,TGTGCCAGCAGCTTGACTAGCGGGAGAGCAGATACGCAGTATTTT
NA,NA,TRBV19,TRBJ2-5,CASSIFSGERETQYF,TGTGCCAGTAGTATCTTCTCGGGAGAGCGAGAGACCCAGTACTTC
NA,NA,TRBV29-1,TRBJ1-3,CSVGEGYTIYF,TGCAGCGTTGGGGAGGGGTACACCATATATTTT
TRBD1,NA,TRBV27,TRBJ2-7,CASSIQGAYEQYF,TGTGCCAGCAGCATACAGGGGGCATACGAGCAGTACTTC
TRBD2,NA,TRBV28,TRBJ2-1,CASSLAGTSDEQFF,TGTGCCAGCAGTTTGGCGGGGACTAGCGATGAGCAGTTCTTC
NA,once,TRBV4-1,TRBJ2-1,CASSQERLSSLTEQFF,TGCGCCAGCAGCCAAGAAAGGCTCTCTAGTCTGACTGAGCAGTTCTTC
NA,once,TRBV29-1,TRBJ2-5,CSVEGRPPQETQYF,TGCAGCGTTGAGGGCAGACCCCCCCAAGAGACCCAGTACTTC
NA,once,TRBV6-1,TRBJ1-3,CASSARGFSGNTIYF,TGTGCCAGCAGTGCTCGGGGTTTTAGTGGAAACACCATATATTTT
TRBD2,NA,TRBV27,TRBJ2-5,CASSFSGTSLQETQYF,TGTGCCAGCAGTTTTTCCGGGACTAGCCTCCAAGAGACCCAGTACTTC
NA,NA,TRBV14,TRBJ1-1,CASSQEAPWRGAPEAFF,TGTGCCAGCAGCCAAGAAGCCCCTTGGAGGGGCGCCCCTGAAGCTTTCTTT
NA,NA,TRBV7-9,TRBJ2-7,CASTQRHEQYF,TGTGCCAGCACCCAGCGGCACGAGCAGTACTTC
TRBD1,NA,TRBV27,TRBJ2-1,CASSFGTGLGEQFF,TGTGCCAGCAGTTTTGGGACAGGGCTGGGTGAGCAGTTCTTC
NA,NA,TRBV13,TRBJ2-2,CASSPGAGYPGELFF,TGTGCCAGCAGCCCCGGGGCGGGGTATCCCGGGGAGCTGTTTTTT
TRBD1,NA,TRBV6-1,TRBJ2-3,CASSPKVQGPDTQYF,TGTGCCAGCAGTCCAAAAGTACAGGGGCCAGATACGCAGTATTTT
NA,NA,TRBV19,TRBJ1-1,CASSMAGQNTEAFF,TGTGCCAGTAGTATGGCGGGGCAGAACACTGAAGCTTTCTTT
NA,NA,TRBV7-9,TRBJ2-1,CASSPRGTSYNEQFF,TGTGCCAGCAGCCCTAGGGGGACCAGCTACAATGAGCAGTTCTTC
TRBD2,NA,TRBV15,TRBJ2-6,CATSRGLAGAGAGANVLTF,TGTGCCACCAGCAGAGGATTAGCGGGAGCTGGGGCTGGGGCCAACGTCCTGACTTTC
NA,NA,TRBV6-1,TRBJ1-1,CASSELQGLYTEAFF,TGTGCCAGCAGTGAACTCCAGGGCCTTTACACTGAAGCTTTCTTT
TRBD2,NA,TRBV5-6,TRBJ2-1,CASSPRTSGFAEQFF,TGTGCCAGCAGCCCTCGGACTAGCGGGTTTGCTGAGCAGTTCTTC
TRBD1,NA,TRBV5-1,TRBJ2-3,CASSPGQGEHTQYF,TGCGCCAGCAGCCCAGGACAGGGGGAACATACGCAGTATTTT
TRBD1,once,TRBV6-5,TRBJ2-7,CARRDRCYEQYF,TGTGCCAGACGGGACAGGTGCTACGAGCAGTACTTC
TRBD2,NA,TRBV28,TRBJ2-7,CASNSGTSGSIAAYEQYF,TGTGCCAGCAACTCCGGGACTAGCGGGAGTATAGCCGCCTACGAGCAGTACTTC
NA,NA,TRBV7-8,TRBJ2-5,CASSVLPGQQETQYF,TGTGCCAGCAGCGTCCTTCCCGGACAGCAAGAGACCCAGTACTTC
TRBD2,NA,TRBV4-2,TRBJ2-7,CASSQGSSGYEQYF,TGTGCCAGCAGCCAAGGTTCTAGCGGCTACGAGCAGTACTTC
TRBD2,NA,TRBV2,TRBJ2-7,CASSDTGTSTYEQYF,TGTGCCAGCAGTGATACCGGGACTAGCACCTACGAGCAGTACTTC
NA,NA,TRBV2,TRBJ1-1,CASSPGLNTEAFF,TGTGCCAGCAGTCCTGGCCTGAACACTGAAGCTTTCTTT
NA,once,TRBV19,TRBJ1-1,CASSIVRETEAFF,TGTGCCAGTAGTATAGTAAGGGAGACTGAAGCTTTCTTT
NA,NA,TRBV29-1,TRBJ2-1,CSARRSGLSSYNEQFF,TGCAGCGCTAGGAGGAGCGGGTTGAGCTCCTACAATGAGCAGTTCTTC